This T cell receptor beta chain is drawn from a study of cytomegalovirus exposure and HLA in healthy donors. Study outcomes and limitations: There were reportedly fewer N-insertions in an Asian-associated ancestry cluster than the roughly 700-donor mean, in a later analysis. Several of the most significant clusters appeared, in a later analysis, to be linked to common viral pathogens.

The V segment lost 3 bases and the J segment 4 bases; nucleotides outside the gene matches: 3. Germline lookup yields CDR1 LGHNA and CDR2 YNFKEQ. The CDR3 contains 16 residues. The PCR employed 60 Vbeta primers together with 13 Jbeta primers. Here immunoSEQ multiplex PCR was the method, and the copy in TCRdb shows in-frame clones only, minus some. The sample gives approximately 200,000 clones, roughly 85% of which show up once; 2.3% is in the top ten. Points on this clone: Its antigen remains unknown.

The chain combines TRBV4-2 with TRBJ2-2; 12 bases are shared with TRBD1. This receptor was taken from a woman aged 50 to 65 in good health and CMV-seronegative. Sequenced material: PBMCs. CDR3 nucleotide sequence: TGTGCCAGCAGCCAGGGGACAGGGGGCTCCACCGGGGAGCTGTTTTTT. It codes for CASSQGTGGSTGELFF.